The present entry profiles one TCR beta chain with its context. The entry originates in a study of blood T cell repertoires in COVID-19. In the authors' workflow: It was from reference gene primer amplification that nucleated cell counts were estimated. Produced via immunoSEQ multiplex PCR; TCRdb's table is partial and in-frame only. V, J and clone size reflect that table, while D and trimming were determined from the DNA. The sample holds about 23,000 clones, more than 70% seen once. The CDR3 has 15 amino acids. The germline CDR1 and CDR2 sequences are SGDLS and YYNGEE. V was clipped by 3 bases and J by 7 bases; unmatched bases: 6.

The receptor was isolated from a human donor with active COVID-19. The donor label of this sample is uncertain. The source material was peripheral blood. The chain recombines TRBV9 with TRBJ2-1; TRBD2 aligns across 11 bases. CDR3 residues: CASSAGLAAGNEQFF. The CDR3 DNA follows: TGTGCCAGCAGCGCGGGACTAGCGGCGGGGAATGAGCAGTTCTTC.